These 4 T cell receptor beta chains originate from one sample sequenced in a study of Graves' ophthalmopathy and Graves' hyperthyroidism. TCR beta CDR3 amplification used RNA transcripts. Second-round multiplex PCR followed a first-round RT-PCR using HTBI primers. In TCRdb, the multiplex PCR reads were re-called with MiXCR into one record per CDR3 protein. The repertoire includes 580,000 or so distinct CDR3 sequences, about two fifths of them detected once, and over 3.5% sits in the top ten. Sequenced sample: peripheral blood or thyroid tissue (not recorded which). The receptors derive from an adult man with Graves' hyperthyroidism.

Regarding this clonotype: One junction end does not reproduce the germline sequence, and a read error may be involved. The rearrangement joins TRBV10-2 to TRBJ2-5, with 9 bases matching TRBD2. Germline V gives CDR1 WSHSY, CDR2 SAAADI. CDR3 length: 16 amino acids. CDR3 residues: CASSSTYSGRQETQYF. The CDR3 coding sequence is TGTGCCAGCAGTTCTACCTATAGCGGGAGACAAGAGACCCAGTACTTC.

Many counts were recorded for this clonotype. The chain uses TRBV20-1 and TRBJ2-2; 7 bases match TRBD1. Germline V gene data show CDR1 as DFQATT and CDR2 as SNEGSKA (reference sequence). Trimming at V came to 6 bases and at J to 5 bases, leaving 6 bases not matched to a gene. The CDR3 extends over 13 amino acids. CDR3 coding DNA: TGCAGTGCCAGAACACAGGGGACCGGGGAGCTGTTTTTT. Amino acids: CSARTQGTGELFF.

V usage is TRBV7-9 and J usage is TRBJ1-6; 8 nucleotides align to TRBD1. Germline-derived CDR1 and CDR2 are SEHNR and FQNEAQ (reference sequence). This CDR3 spans 15 amino acids. V dropped 1 base and J dropped 12; count of bases not matched to a gene: 8. As DNA, the CDR3 is TGTGCCAGCAGCTTAGGCGCGGGACAGGTCGGACCCCTCCACTTT. Translation gives CASSLGAGQVGPLHF.

This clonotype was found many times. This chain connects TRBV12-3 or TRBV12-4 to TRBJ2-7, with D tentatively TRBD1 (6 bases). The V end was cut by 4 bases, the J end by 6 bases, with 13 bases between. The length of the CDR3 is 13 residues. The CDR3 region is CASSSPGHVEQYF. The CDR3, as DNA: TGTGCCAGCAGTTCGCCGGGACACGTCGAGCAGTACTTC.